This T cell receptor beta chain was sequenced in a study of T cell responses to AZD1222 COVID-19 vaccine. The V gene's germline CDR1 is ENHRY and CDR2 SYGVKD. V was cut by 6 bases and J by 7 bases, with 9 bases left in between. The CDR3 extends over 12 amino acids. Sequencing was performed with immunoSEQ multiplex PCR; in TCRdb, only in-frame clones are kept and a portion is missing. This repertoire shows approximately 79,000 clones, roughly 88% found once; its top ten account for around 17%. General study points: Repertoires in all cases were sampled only once the peak T cell response had passed. Donors in the cohort were predominantly white British and more often female, and clonal diversity was possibly underestimated.

As regards this clone: Its specificity is not known.

The chain links TRBV10-3 to TRBJ2-2, with D perhaps TRBD1 or TRBD2 (5 bases each). The starting material was peripheral blood, obtained on day 0 of AZD1222 vaccination. This sequence was found in an adult in good health. The CDR3 DNA is TGTGCCATCAGGGGACCAGACGGGGAGCTGTTTTTT. Amino acids: CAIRGPDGELFF.